Below are 31 T cell receptor beta chains sequenced from a single sample in a study of CD8 T cells in Susac syndrome. Reverse transcription of roughly 0.45 to 1 ug RNA was performed with random hexamers. In TCRdb, the immunoSEQ multiplex PCR reads were re-called with MiXCR into one record per CDR3 protein. The repertoire holds roughly 400,000 distinct CDR3 sequences, with 85% to 90% as singletons. Material for sequencing was CD8+ T cells from PBMCs. Receptor source: a human donor with multiple sclerosis.

This chain joins TRBV29-1 and TRBJ2-1; D is perhaps TRBD2 (6 bases). Looked up from germline, CDR1 is SQVTM and CDR2 is ANQGSEA. The CDR3 totals 14 residues. V shed 5 bases and J shed 2 bases, with 13 bases lying between them. This chain's CDR3 is CSVRGTGAYNEQFF. The CDR3, as DNA: TGCAGCGTTCGGGGGACTGGCGCCTACAATGAGCAGTTCTTC.

This chain connects TRBV12-3 or TRBV12-4 to TRBJ1-2; the D is unclear. CDR3 length: 13 amino acids. Trimming cost V 7 bases and J 8 bases, with 17 bases left between them. CDR3 region: CASMGWEGDGYTF. The CDR3 region has the DNA TGTGCCAGCATGGGGTGGGAGGGAGACGGCTACACCTTC.

The chain recombines TRBV11-2 with TRBJ1-1; D is uncertain. The V gene's germline CDR1 is SGHAT and CDR2 FQNNGV. With 8 bases removed from V and 8 bases from J, the gap between germline ends came to 15 bases. The CDR3 loop spans 12 amino acids. The CDR3 is CASAGLRSEAFF. DNA for the CDR3: TGTGCCAGCGCAGGACTTCGATCCGAAGCTTTCTTT.

The rearrangement uses TRBV6-1 and TRBJ1-1; 11 bases line up with TRBD1. V shed 2 bases and J 4 bases; nucleotides not matched to a gene: 3. The CDR3 sequence is 15 residues long. Germline loops: CDR1 MNHNS, CDR2 SASEGT. DNA for the CDR3: TGTGCCAGCAGTGAACTGGGGACAGGGGGCACTGAAGCTTTCTTT. Translating it yields CASSELGTGGTEAFF.

The chain has TRBV7-3 and TRBJ2-1; 7 positions match TRBD2. This CDR3 region has 15 residues. Germline V lookup: CDR1 SGHTA, CDR2 FQGTGA. V shed 1 base, J shed 5 bases, and the junction held 5 bases outside the gene matches. This CDR3 reads CASSLIAGQHNEQFF. CDR3 DNA sequence: TGTGCCAGCAGCTTAATAGCGGGTCAGCACAATGAGCAGTTCTTC.

This chain joins TRBV27 and TRBJ2-6, with 7 bases matching TRBD2. Trimming removed 6 bases from V and 0 bases from J; junction bases left unmatched: 14. Germline values: CDR1 MNHEY, CDR2 SMNVEV (reference sequence). This CDR3 contains 19 residues. The CDR3 loop reads CASRLRREPPTSGANVLTF. The CDR3 DNA reads TGTGCCAGCAGACTAAGGCGGGAGCCTCCCACCTCTGGGGCCAACGTCCTGACTTTC. The whole variable domain, remainder taken from reference TRBV27 and TRBJ2-6, is EAQVTQNPRYLITVTGKKLTVTCSQNMNHEYMSWYRQDPGLGLRQIYYSMNVEVTDKGDVPEGYKVSRKEKRNFPLILESPSPNQTSLYFCASRLRREPPTSGANVLTFGAGSRLTVL.

The gene calls are TRBV5-1 and TRBJ1-2; D call uncertain. Germline V gives CDR1 SGHRS, CDR2 YFSETQ. V dropped 0 bases and J dropped 4 bases, with 16 bases sitting between them. The CDR3 sequence is 16 residues long. CDR3 region: CASSLDPTYPAYGYTF. In DNA form, the CDR3 reads TGCGCCAGCAGCTTGGACCCGACATACCCCGCCTATGGCTACACCTTC.

This chain connects TRBV24-1 to TRBJ1-5; 9 bases align to TRBD1. CDR3 length: 16 amino acids. The J segment lost 0 bases and the V segment lost 10 bases, leaving 9 bases of the junction unmatched. Germline CDR1 and CDR2: KGHDR and SFDVKD. CDR3 protein: CATVGTGSYSNQPQHF. The CDR3 region has the DNA TGTGCCACAGTAGGGACAGGGAGCTATAGCAATCAGCCCCAGCATTTT.

This sequence joins TRBV5-6 and TRBJ1-1; 9 nucleotides line up with TRBD1. V gave up 0 bases and J gave up 3 bases; unmatched junction bases: 3. CDR1 and CDR2 (germline): SGHDT, YYEEEE. CDR3 size: 15 residues. The CDR3 DNA reads as TGTGCCAGCAGCTTGGGCAGGACAGGGGACACTGAAGCTTTCTTT. Amino acid sequence: CASSLGRTGDTEAFF. Using reference TRBV5-6 and TRBJ1-1 for the parts outside the CDR3, the full variable domain is DAGVTQSPTHLIKTRGQQVTLRCSPKSGHDTVSWYQQALGQGPQFIFQYYEEEERQRGNFPDRFSGHQFPNYSSELNVNALLLGDSALYLCASSLGRTGDTEAFFGQGTRLTVV.

The rearrangement uses TRBV11-2 and TRBJ1-3; D is undetermined. This CDR3 region has 17 residues. Trimming stripped 2 bases from V and 0 bases from J, with 14 bases between. Germline V lookup: CDR1 SGHAT, CDR2 FQNNGV. DNA for the CDR3: TGTGCCAGCAGCTTATGGAAAGTTGGTCGCTCTGGAAACACCATATATTTT. Translating it yields CASSLWKVGRSGNTIYF.

Only a few counts were recorded for this clonotype. The V call is TRBV6-1, the J call TRBJ2-7; D ambiguous. The ends were cut back, 6 bases at V and 4 bases at J, with 7 bases in the middle. From germline, CDR1 is MNHNS and CDR2 SASEGT. This CDR3 region has 11 residues. DNA for the CDR3: TGTGCCAGCAGGACCGGATACGAGCAGTACTTC. This encodes CASRTGYEQYF.

The V and J genes are TRBV6-1 and TRBJ2-1, with D possibly matching TRBD1 (6 bases). Deletions cut 3 bases from V and 10 bases from J, with 13 bases between. Germline assignment: CDR1 MNHNS and CDR2 SASEGT. The CDR3 runs 13 residues. The CDR3 DNA sequence: TGTGCCAGCAGTGAGACGGACAGAGTGGAGCAGTTCTTC. Translated, it gives CASSETDRVEQFF.

The chain is built from TRBV9 and TRBJ1-1; D gene uncertain. The CDR3 covers 14 residues. CDR1 is SGDLS, CDR2 YYNGEE, per germline. V was cut by 0 bases and J by 2 bases, with 8 bases left in between. CDR3 in DNA: TGTGCCAGCAGCGTAGTAACAGTTAACACTGAAGCTTTCTTT. It translates to CASSVVTVNTEAFF. Using reference TRBV9 and TRBJ1-1 for the parts outside the CDR3, the full variable domain is DSGVTQTPKHLITATGQRVTLRCSPRSGDLSVYWYQQSLDQGLQFLIQYYNGEERAKGNILERFSAQQFPDLHSELNLSSLELGDSALYFCASSVVTVNTEAFFGQGTRLTVV.

J is TRBJ2-1 and V is TRBV12-5; TRBD2 matches 9 bases. The CDR3 has 13 amino acids. From germline, CDR1 is LGHNT and CDR2 FRNRAP. V gave up 6 bases and J gave up 6 bases; unmatched junction bases: 3. CDR3 region: CASGGLAPNEQFF. For the CDR3, the DNA is TGTGCTAGTGGCGGACTAGCGCCCAATGAGCAGTTCTTC.

V gene TRBV27 combines with J gene TRBJ1-1, with 10 bases identical to TRBD1. With V trimmed by 8 bases and J by 1 base, 7 bases remained unmatched. The V gene's germline CDR1 is MNHEY and CDR2 SMNVEV (reference sequence). The CDR3 loop spans 15 amino acids. In DNA, the CDR3 is TGTGCCAGCGTGGGACAGGGGTTAAAGAACACTGAAGCTTTCTTT. Protein product: CASVGQGLKNTEAFF.

The rearrangement links TRBV4-1 to TRBJ1-4; D remains ambiguous. This CDR3 has 13 residues. V was trimmed by 4 bases and J by 2 bases, leaving 5 bases between them. Germline loops: CDR1 MGHRA, CDR2 YSYEKL. CDR3 in DNA: TGCGCCAGCAGCCCCGGGACTAATGAAAAACTGTTTTTT. This gives the protein CASSPGTNEKLFF.

This chain connects TRBV29-1 to TRBJ1-1; D unresolved. The CDR3 is 14 residues long. CDR1 SQVTM and CDR2 ANQGSEA come from the germline V gene. V lost 4 bases and J 7 bases, leaving 19 bases between the germline ends. CDR3 loop: CSVVGYGSRIEAFF. The CDR3 DNA follows: TGCAGCGTTGTCGGGTACGGGTCGAGAATTGAAGCTTTCTTT.

This clonotype was found once. This chain joins TRBV3-1 and TRBJ2-1; D might be TRBD1 (6 bases). The V gene lost 5 bases and the J gene lost 3 bases, with 11 bases spanning the gap. Germline CDR1 LGHDT, CDR2 YNNKEL (reference sequence). CDR3 size: 14 residues. The CDR3 spells CASSIGQYYNEQFF. CDR3 in DNA: TGTGCCAGCAGCATCGGACAGTACTACAATGAGCAGTTCTTC.

The rearrangement uses TRBV29-1 and TRBJ2-6; the D is unclear. The CDR3 loop spans 14 amino acids. Germline CDR1 reads SQVTM; CDR2 reads ANQGSEA. With 1 base removed from V and 0 bases from J, the gap between germline ends came to 4 bases. CDR3 sequence (DNA): TGCAGCGTTGAAGGGGGCTCTGGGGCCAACGTCCTGACTTTC. Translation gives CSVEGGSGANVLTF.

This clonotype was observed a single time. The V and J genes are TRBV5-1 and TRBJ1-4; a possible D gene is TRBD1 (6 bases). V was shortened by 4 bases and J by 8 bases, with 18 bases between the two germline ends. Germline loops: CDR1 SGHRS, CDR2 YFSETQ. The CDR3 covers 15 residues. CDR3 loop: CASSPEVPGHEKLFF. In DNA, the CDR3 is TGCGCCAGCAGCCCAGAGGTCCCGGGACACGAAAAACTGTTTTTT.

This clonotype has a single count. The CDR3: CASSILTGVYEQYF. The CDR3 DNA is TGTGCCAGCAGCATACTAACAGGGGTCTACGAGCAGTACTTC. The gene calls are TRBV7-9 and TRBJ2-7; TRBD1 aligns across 7 bases. Germline lookup yields CDR1 SEHNR and CDR2 FQNEAQ (reference sequence). The V and J ends lost 5 bases and 3 bases, in that order; junction bases with no gene match: 7. The CDR3 loop spans 14 amino acids. The full variable domain, completed using reference TRBV7-9 and TRBJ2-7, is DTGVSQNPRHKITKRGQNVTFRCDPISEHNRLYWYRQTLGQGPEFLTYFQNEAQLEKSRLLSDRFSAERPKGSFSTLEIQRTEQGDSAMYLCASSILTGVYEQYFGPGTRLTVT.

The rearrangement links TRBV11-2 to TRBJ2-5, with TRBD2 matching 9 bases. The CDR3 sequence is 16 residues long. Germline loops: CDR1 SGHAT, CDR2 FQNNGV. V trimming: 4 bases; J trimming: 3 bases; junction bases outside the gene matches: 9. The CDR3 nucleotides read TGTGCCAGCAGCTCCTATATAGCGGGAGTAGAAGAGACCCAGTACTTC. This codes for CASSSYIAGVEETQYF.

The rearrangement joins TRBV30 to TRBJ2-1, with a possible D match to TRBD2 (6 bases). CDR3 size: 14 residues. V lost 0 bases, J lost 4 bases, and 10 bases lay in between. Germline-derived CDR1 and CDR2 are GTSNPN and SVGIG (reference sequence). The CDR3 bases are TGTGCCTGGAGTGTATGGGGGGTTTACAATGAGCAGTTCTTC. Translation: CAWSVWGVYNEQFF.

This chain links TRBV13 with TRBJ2-1; no reliable D call. Trimming shortened V by 10 bases and J by 0 bases, and 7 bases separated the two germline ends. Germline lookup yields CDR1 PRHDT and CDR2 FYEKMQ (reference sequence). There are 12 residues in the CDR3. DNA of the CDR3: TGTGCCACCTCTCACTCCTACAATGAGCAGTTCTTC. This gives the protein CATSHSYNEQFF. Using reference TRBV13 and TRBJ2-1 for the parts outside the CDR3, the full variable domain is AAGVIQSPRHLIKEKRETATLKCYPIPRHDTVYWYQQGPGQDPQFLISFYEKMQSDKGSIPDRFSAQQFSDYHSELNMSSLELGDSALYFCATSHSYNEQFFGPGTRLTVL.

This clonotype was recorded once. The V and J genes are TRBV25-1 and TRBJ2-1; 8 bases are a match to TRBD2. Germline loops: CDR1 MGHDK, CDR2 SYGVNS. J gave up 8 bases and V 5 bases, and 8 bases lay outside the gene matches. The CDR3 is 14 amino acids. In DNA, the CDR3 is TGTGCCAGCAGTTCTCCGGGACTAGGTGATGAGCAGTTCTTC. Its translation: CASSSPGLGDEQFF.

V and J are TRBV28 and TRBJ2-7; possibly TRBD1 or TRBD2 for D (5 bases each). With 10 bases removed from V and 2 bases from J, the gap between germline ends came to 12 bases. CDR3 length: 12 amino acids. CDR1 and CDR2 (germline): MDHEN, SYDVKM. CDR3 DNA: TGTGCCATCCGGGACGGCCCCTACGAGCAGTACTTC. Amino acid sequence: CAIRDGPYEQYF.

J is TRBJ1-2 and V is TRBV19; the match to TRBD1 covers 10 bases. J was trimmed by 2 bases and V by 9 bases; bases with no gene match: 18. There are 18 residues in the CDR3. The germline V gene has CDR1 LNHDA and CDR2 SQIVND (reference sequence). The CDR3 here is CASLSFRTGGLLNYGYTF. CDR3 nucleotide sequence: TGTGCCAGCCTATCCTTTCGGACAGGGGGACTACTAAACTATGGCTACACCTTC.

The gene calls are TRBV28 and TRBJ2-1, with TRBD2 as a possible D gene (5 bases). The V end lost 3 bases, the J end lost 9 bases, and 21 bases lay between the germline ends. Germline V gives CDR1 MDHEN, CDR2 SYDVKM. CDR3 length: 16 residues. The DNA of the CDR3 is TGTGCCAGCAGTTTTCCCCGGGAACACTGGTTGGGTGAGCAGTTCTTC. Translating it yields CASSFPREHWLGEQFF.

This clonotype was found once. V and J are TRBV11-2 and TRBJ2-1; maybe TRBD2 (6 bases). Trimming shortened V by 7 bases and J by 6 bases, and 28 bases separated the two germline ends. The CDR3 totals 18 residues. Germline lookup yields CDR1 SGHAT and CDR2 FQNNGV. The CDR3 here is CASNILVRDLRESNEQFF. The CDR3 bases are TGTGCCAGCAACATCCTAGTCCGGGACCTTCGGGAGAGCAATGAGCAGTTCTTC.

The chain recombines TRBV15 with TRBJ2-7; 7 bases line up with TRBD1. The CDR3 has 16 amino acids. From germline, CDR1 is LNHNV and CDR2 YYDKDF (reference sequence). The trim removed 4 bases at V and 5 bases at J, leaving 14 bases unmatched. The CDR3 nucleotides read TGTGCCACCAGCACAGACAGGGCCATTGGGTTCGACGAGCAGTACTTC. Its translation is CATSTDRAIGFDEQYF. Complete variable domain (other parts from reference TRBV15 and TRBJ2-7): DAMVIQNPRYQVTQFGKPVTLSCSQTLNHNVMYWYQQKSSQAPKLLFHYYDKDFNNEADTPDNFQSRRPNTSFCFLDIRSPGLGDTAMYLCATSTDRAIGFDEQYFGPGTRLTVT.

V usage is TRBV6-2 or TRBV6-3 and J usage is TRBJ2-3, with 8 bases matching TRBD2. Germline CDR1 and CDR2: MNHEY and SVGEGT. The junction had 7 bases not matched to a gene; V was cut back by 7 bases and J by 4 bases. The CDR3 is made up of 14 amino acids. The CDR3 DNA reads as TGTGCCAGCATCTTCGGGGGGGCCCCAGATACGCAGTATTTT. It encodes CASIFGGAPDTQYF.